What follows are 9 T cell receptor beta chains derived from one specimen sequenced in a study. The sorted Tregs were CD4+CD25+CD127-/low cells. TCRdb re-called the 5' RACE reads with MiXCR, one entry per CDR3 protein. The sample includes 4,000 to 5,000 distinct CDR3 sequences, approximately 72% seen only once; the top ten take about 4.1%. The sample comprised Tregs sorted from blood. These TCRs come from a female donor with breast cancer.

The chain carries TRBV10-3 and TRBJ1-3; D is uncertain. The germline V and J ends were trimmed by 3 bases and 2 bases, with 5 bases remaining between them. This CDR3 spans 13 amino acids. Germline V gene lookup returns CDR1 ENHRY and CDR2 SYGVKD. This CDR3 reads CAISDITGNTIYF. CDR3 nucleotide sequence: TGTGCCATCAGTGACATCACTGGAAACACCATATATTTT.

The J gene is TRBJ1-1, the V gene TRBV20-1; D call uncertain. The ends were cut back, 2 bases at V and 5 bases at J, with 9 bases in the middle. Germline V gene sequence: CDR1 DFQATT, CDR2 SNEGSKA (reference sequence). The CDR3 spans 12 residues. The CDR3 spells CSARSLTTEAFF. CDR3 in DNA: TGCAGTGCTAGATCCCTTACTACTGAAGCTTTCTTT.

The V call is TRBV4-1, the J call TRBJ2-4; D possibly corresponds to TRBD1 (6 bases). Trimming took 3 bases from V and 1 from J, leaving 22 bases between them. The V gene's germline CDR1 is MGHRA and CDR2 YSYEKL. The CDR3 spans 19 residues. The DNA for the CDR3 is TGCGCCAGCAGCCATGGGGACATTTTGGTAAAGGCTGCCAAAAACATTCAGTACTTC. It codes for CASSHGDILVKAAKNIQYF.

CDR3 region: CASSSAGVTDTQYF. The CDR3 DNA follows: TGTGCCAGCAGCTCGGCGGGGGTCACAGATACGCAGTATTTT. The chain carries TRBV7-6 and TRBJ2-3; TRBD2 agrees at 7 bases. CDR3 length: 14 amino acids. With 4 bases clipped from V and 2 bases from J, the junction kept 3 bases outside the gene matches. The germline V gene encodes CDR1 SGHVS and CDR2 FNYEAQ.

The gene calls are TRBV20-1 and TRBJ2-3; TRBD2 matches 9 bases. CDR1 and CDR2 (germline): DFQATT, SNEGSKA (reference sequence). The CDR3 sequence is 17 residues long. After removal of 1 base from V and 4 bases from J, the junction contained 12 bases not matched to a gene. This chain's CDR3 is CSARVLVAGVIADTQYF. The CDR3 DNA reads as TGCAGTGCTAGAGTTTTGGTAGCGGGAGTTATAGCAGATACGCAGTATTTT.

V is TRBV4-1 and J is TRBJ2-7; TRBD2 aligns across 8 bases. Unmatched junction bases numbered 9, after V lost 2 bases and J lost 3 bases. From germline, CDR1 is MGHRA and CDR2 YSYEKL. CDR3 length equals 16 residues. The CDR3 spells CASSQLYNGRDYEQYF. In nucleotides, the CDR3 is TGCGCCAGCAGCCAACTCTATAACGGGAGGGACTACGAGCAGTACTTC.

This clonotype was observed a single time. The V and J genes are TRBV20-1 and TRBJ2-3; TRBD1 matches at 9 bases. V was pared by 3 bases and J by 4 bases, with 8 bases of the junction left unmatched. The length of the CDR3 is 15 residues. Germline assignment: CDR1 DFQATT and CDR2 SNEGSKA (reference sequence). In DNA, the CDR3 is TGCAGTGCTAGTGGGACAGGGATTGGATCAGATACGCAGTATTTT. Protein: CSASGTGIGSDTQYF.

The CDR3 nucleotides are TGTGCCAGCGTGGGACTAGCTCGTTACGAGCAGTACTTC. It translates to CASVGLARYEQYF. V usage is TRBV6-5 and J usage is TRBJ2-7, with 9 bases matching TRBD2. Trimming cost V 8 bases and J 4 bases; bases outside gene matches: 6. CDR1 and CDR2 from the germline V gene are MNHEY and SVGAGI. The CDR3 has 13 residues.

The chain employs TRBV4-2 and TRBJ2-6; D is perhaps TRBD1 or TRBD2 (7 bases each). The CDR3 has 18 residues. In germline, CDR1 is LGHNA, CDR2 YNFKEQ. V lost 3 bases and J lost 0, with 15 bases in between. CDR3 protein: CASSHRAGQNSGANVLTF. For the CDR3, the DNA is TGTGCCAGCAGCCATCGAGCGGGACAGAACTCTGGGGCCAACGTCCTGACTTTC.